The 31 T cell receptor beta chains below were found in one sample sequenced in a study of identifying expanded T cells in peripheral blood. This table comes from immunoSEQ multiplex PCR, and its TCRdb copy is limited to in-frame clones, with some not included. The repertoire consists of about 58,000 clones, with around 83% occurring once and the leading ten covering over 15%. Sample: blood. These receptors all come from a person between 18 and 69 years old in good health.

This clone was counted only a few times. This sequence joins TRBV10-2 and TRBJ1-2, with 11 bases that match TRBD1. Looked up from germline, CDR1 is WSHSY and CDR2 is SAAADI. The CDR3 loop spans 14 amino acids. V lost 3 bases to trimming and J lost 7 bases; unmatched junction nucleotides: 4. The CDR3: CASSDSGTGGGYTF. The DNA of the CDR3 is TGCGCCAGCAGTGATTCCGGGACAGGGGGTGGCTACACCTTC.

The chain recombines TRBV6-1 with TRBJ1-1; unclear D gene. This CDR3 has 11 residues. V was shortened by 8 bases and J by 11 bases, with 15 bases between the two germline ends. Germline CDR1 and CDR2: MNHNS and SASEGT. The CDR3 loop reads CASHEQKTAFF. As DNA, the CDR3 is TGTGCCAGCCATGAGCAGAAGACGGCTTTCTTT.

DNA for the CDR3: TGTGCCAGAAGCTTCTCGCAGGCCGGGACCACTGGGGTCAATGAGCAGTTCTTC. Amino acid sequence: CARSFSQAGTTGVNEQFF. The V and J genes are TRBV5-3 and TRBJ2-1, with D perhaps given as TRBD1 or TRBD2 (5 bases each). TRBV5-3 is given ORF status, its function remaining uncertain. This CDR3 spans 18 amino acids. The V end lost 2 bases, the J end lost 6 bases, and 24 bases lay between the germline ends.

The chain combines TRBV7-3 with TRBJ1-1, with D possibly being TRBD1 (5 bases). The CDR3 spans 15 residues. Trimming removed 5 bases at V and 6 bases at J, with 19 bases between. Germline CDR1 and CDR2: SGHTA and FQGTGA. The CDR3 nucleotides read TGTGCCAGCAGCCCAAGTCCGGGCCAGGGAGCTGAAGCTTTCTTT. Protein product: CASSPSPGQGAEAFF.

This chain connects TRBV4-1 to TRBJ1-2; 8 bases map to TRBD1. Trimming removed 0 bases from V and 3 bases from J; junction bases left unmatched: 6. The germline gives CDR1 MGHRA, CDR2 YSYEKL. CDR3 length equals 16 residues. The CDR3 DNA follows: TGCGCCAGCAGCCAAGATCGGGACAGGCCCTACTATGGCTACACCTTC. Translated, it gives CASSQDRDRPYYGYTF.

Written as DNA, the CDR3 is TGTGCCAGCAGCAAAGAGGGTAACTATGGCTACACCTTC. Translated: CASSKEGNYGYTF. V gene TRBV21-1 combines with J gene TRBJ1-2. TRBV21-1 is described as a pseudogene. The CDR3 contains 13 residues.

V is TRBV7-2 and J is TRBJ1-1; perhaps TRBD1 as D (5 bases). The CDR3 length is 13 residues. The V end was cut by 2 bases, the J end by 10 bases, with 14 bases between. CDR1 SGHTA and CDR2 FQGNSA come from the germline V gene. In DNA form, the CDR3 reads TGTGCCAGCAGCTTACAGGGTATGGGGGTAGCTTTCTTT. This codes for CASSLQGMGVAFF.

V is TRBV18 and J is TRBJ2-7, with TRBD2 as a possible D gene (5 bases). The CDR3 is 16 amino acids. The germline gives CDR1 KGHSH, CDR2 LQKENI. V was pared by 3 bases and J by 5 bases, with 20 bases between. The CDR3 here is CASSPARGLSRNEQYF. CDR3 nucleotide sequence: TGTGCCAGCTCACCTGCCCGGGGTCTTTCTAGGAACGAGCAGTACTTC.

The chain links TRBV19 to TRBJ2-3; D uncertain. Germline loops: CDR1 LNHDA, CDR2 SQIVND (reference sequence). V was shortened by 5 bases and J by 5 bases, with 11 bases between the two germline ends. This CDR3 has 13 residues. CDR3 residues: CASSPYSGDTQYF. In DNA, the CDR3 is TGTGCCAGTAGTCCATACTCCGGAGATACGCAGTATTTT.

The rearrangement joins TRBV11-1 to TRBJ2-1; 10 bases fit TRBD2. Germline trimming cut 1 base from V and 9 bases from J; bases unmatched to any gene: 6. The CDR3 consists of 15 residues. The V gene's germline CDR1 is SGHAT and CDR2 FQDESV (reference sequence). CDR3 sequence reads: CASSLGTSGFGEQFF. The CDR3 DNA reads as TGTGCCAGCAGCTTAGGGACTAGCGGTTTCGGTGAGCAGTTCTTC.

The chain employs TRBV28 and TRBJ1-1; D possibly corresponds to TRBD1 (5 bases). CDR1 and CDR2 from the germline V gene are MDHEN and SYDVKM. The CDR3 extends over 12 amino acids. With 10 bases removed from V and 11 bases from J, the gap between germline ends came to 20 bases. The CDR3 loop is CATTPGRGRAFF. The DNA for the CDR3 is TGTGCCACCACTCCCGGTAGGGGCCGGGCTTTCTTT.

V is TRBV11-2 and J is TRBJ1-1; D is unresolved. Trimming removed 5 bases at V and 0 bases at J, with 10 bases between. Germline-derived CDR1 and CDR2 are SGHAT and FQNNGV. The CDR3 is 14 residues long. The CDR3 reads CASSPGGMNTEAFF. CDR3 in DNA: TGTGCCAGCAGCCCCGGCGGAATGAACACTGAAGCTTTCTTT.

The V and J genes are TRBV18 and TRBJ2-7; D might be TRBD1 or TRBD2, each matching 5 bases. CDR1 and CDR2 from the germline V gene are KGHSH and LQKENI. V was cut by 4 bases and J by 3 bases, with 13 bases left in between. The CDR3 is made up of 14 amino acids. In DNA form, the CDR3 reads TGTGCCAGCTCACAGGGGACGGAACGCTACGAGCAGTACTTC. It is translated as CASSQGTERYEQYF.

DNA for the CDR3: TGTGCCACCTCGTGGAGTCGGGCCACTGAAGCTTTCTTT. Translating gives CATSWSRATEAFF. The chain carries TRBV6-5 and TRBJ1-1; no firm D call. The CDR3 is 13 residues long. Germline assignment: CDR1 MNHEY and CDR2 SVGAGI. Between the trimmed V and J ends, which lost 10 bases and 4 bases, there was a span of 16 bases.

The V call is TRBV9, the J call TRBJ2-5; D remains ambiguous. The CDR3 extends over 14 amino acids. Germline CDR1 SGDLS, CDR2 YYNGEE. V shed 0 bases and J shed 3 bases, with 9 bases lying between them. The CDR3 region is CASSVDINEETQYF. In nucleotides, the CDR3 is TGTGCCAGCAGCGTAGACATAAATGAAGAGACCCAGTACTTC.

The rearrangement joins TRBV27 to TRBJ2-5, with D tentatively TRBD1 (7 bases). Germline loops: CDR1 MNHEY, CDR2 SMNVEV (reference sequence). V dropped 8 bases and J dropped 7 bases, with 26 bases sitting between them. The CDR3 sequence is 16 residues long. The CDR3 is CASGVVAGGSFGTQYF. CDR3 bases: TGTGCCAGCGGGGTCGTGGCAGGGGGGTCGTTTGGGACCCAGTACTTC.

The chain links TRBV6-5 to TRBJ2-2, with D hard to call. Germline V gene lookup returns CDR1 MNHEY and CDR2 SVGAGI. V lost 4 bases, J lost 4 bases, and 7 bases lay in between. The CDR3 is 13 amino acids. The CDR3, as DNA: TGTGCCAGCAGTTCACAAATCACCGGGGAGCTGTTTTTT. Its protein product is CASSSQITGELFF.

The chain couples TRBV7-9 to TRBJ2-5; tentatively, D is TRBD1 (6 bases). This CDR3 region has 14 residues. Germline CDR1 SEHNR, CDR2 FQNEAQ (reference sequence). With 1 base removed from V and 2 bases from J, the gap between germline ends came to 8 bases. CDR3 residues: CASSLVGQQETQYF. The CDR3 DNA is TGTGCCAGCAGCTTAGTCGGACAGCAAGAGACCCAGTACTTC.

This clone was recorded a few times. The DNA of the CDR3 is TGTGCCAAGGGACAGGGGGCAGAACAGTTCTTC. It is translated as CAKGQGAEQFF. The chain couples TRBV2 to TRBJ2-1; 12 nucleotides agree with TRBD1. V shed 10 bases and J 13 bases; nucleotides not matched to a gene: 5. This CDR3 has 11 amino acids. Germline V gene lookup returns CDR1 SNHLY and CDR2 FYNNEI.

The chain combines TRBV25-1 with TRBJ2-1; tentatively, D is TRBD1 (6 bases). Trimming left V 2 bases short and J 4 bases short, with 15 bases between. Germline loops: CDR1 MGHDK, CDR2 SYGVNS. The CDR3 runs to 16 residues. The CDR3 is CASSEQGLVEYNEQFF. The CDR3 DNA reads TGTGCCAGCAGTGAACAGGGGCTAGTCGAGTACAATGAGCAGTTCTTC.

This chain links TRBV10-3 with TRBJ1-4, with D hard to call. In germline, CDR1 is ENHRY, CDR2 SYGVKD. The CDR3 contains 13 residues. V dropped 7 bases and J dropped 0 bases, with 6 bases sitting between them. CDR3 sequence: CAIKSATNEKLFF. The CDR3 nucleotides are TGTGCCATCAAATCTGCAACTAATGAAAAACTGTTTTTT.

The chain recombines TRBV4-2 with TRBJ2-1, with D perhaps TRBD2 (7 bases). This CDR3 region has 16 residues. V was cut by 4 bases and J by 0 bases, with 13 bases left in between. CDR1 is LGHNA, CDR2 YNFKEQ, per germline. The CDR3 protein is CASSLRGARSYNEQFF. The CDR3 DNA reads TGTGCCAGCAGCCTCCGGGGGGCTCGCTCCTACAATGAGCAGTTCTTC.

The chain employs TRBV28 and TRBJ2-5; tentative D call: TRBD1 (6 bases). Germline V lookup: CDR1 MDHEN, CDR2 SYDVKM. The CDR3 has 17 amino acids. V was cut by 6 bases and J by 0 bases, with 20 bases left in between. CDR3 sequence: CASSQSLLRQDQETQYF. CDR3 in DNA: TGTGCCAGCAGCCAAAGTTTATTGAGACAGGACCAAGAGACCCAGTACTTC.

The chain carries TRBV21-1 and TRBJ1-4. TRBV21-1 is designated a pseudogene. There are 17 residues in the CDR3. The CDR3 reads CASSPPLRRRTNEKLFF. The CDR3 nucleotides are TGTGCCAGCAGCCCACCCCTCAGAAGGCGAACTAATGAAAAACTGTTTTTT.

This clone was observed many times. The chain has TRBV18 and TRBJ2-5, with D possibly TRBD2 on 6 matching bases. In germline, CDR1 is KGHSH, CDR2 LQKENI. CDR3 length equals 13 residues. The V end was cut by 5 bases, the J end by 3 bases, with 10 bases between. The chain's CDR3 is CASSSGLKETQYF. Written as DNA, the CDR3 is TGTGCCAGCTCATCGGGACTGAAAGAGACCCAGTACTTC.

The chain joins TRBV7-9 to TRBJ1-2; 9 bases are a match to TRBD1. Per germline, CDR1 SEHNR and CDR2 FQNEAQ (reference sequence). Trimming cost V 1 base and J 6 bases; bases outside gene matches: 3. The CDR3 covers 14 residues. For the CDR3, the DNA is TGTGCCAGCAGCTTAGGGGACAGGGCTCATGGCTACACCTTC. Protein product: CASSLGDRAHGYTF.

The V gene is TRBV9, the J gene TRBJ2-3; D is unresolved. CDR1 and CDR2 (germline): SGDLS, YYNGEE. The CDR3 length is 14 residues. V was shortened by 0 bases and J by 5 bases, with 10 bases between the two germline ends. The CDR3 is CASSVEVRGDTQYF. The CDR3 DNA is TGTGCCAGCAGCGTAGAGGTCCGAGGAGATACGCAGTATTTT.

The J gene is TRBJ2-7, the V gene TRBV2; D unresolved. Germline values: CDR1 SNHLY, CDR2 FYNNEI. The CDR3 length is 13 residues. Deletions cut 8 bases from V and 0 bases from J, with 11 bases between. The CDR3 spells CASLWQVSYEQYV. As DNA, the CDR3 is TGTGCCAGCCTTTGGCAGGTCTCCTACGAGCAGTACGTC.

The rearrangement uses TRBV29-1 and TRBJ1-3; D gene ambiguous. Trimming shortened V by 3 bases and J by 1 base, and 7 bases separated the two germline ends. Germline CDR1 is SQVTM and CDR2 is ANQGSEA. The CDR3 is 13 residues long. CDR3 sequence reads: CSVDPGSGNTIYF. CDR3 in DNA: TGCAGCGTTGACCCCGGATCTGGAAACACCATATATTTT.

CDR3 protein: CASKDRSGANVLTF. The CDR3 nucleotides are TGTGCCAGCAAGGACAGGTCTGGGGCCAACGTCCTGACTTTC. This chain uses TRBV5-4 with TRBJ2-6; 7 bases agree with TRBD1. The germline V gene has CDR1 SGHNT and CDR2 YYREEE (reference sequence). V lost 6 bases to trimming and J lost 1 base; unmatched junction nucleotides: 1. The CDR3 totals 14 residues.

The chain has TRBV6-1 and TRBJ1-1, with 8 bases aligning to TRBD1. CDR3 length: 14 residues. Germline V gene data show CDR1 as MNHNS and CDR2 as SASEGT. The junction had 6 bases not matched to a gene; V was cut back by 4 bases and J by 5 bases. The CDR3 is CASSGGTGRTEAFF. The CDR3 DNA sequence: TGTGCCAGCAGTGGTGGGACAGGACGTACTGAAGCTTTCTTT.